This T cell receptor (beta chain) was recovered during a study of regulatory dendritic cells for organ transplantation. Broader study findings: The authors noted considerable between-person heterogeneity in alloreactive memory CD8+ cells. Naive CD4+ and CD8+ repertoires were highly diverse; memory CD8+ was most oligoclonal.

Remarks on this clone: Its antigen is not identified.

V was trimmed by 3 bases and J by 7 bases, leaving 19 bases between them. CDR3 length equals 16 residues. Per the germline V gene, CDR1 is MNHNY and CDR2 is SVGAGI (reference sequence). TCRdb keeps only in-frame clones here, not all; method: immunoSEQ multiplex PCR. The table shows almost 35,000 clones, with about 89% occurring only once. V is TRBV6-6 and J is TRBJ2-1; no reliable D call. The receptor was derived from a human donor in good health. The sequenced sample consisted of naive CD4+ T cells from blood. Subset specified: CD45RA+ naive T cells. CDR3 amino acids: CASSYEVGPPGNEQFF. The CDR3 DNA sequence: TGTGCCAGCAGTTATGAAGTTGGTCCCCCGGGTAATGAGCAGTTCTTC.